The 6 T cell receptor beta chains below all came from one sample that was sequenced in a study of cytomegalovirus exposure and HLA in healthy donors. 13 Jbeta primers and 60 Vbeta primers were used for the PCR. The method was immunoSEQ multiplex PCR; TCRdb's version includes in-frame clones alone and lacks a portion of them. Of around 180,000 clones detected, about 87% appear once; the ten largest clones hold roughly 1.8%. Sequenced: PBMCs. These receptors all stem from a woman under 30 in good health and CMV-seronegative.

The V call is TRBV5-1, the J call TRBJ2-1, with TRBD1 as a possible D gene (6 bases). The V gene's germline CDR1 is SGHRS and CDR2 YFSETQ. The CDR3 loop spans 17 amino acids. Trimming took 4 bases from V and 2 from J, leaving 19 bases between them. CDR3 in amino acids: CASSKGQKSSPYNEQFF. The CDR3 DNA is TGCGCCAGCAGCAAAGGACAGAAAAGTTCTCCCTACAATGAGCAGTTCTTC.

CDR3 in DNA: TGTGCCACCAGCAGAGGACCCATGACAGGGAAAAATGAGCAGTTCTTC. It specifies CATSRGPMTGKNEQFF. The rearrangement uses TRBV15 and TRBJ2-1; 7 positions agree with TRBD1. V lost 1 base and J lost 7; bases outside the gene matches: 10. Germline V gene sequence: CDR1 LNHNV, CDR2 YYDKDF (reference sequence). The CDR3 runs to 16 residues.

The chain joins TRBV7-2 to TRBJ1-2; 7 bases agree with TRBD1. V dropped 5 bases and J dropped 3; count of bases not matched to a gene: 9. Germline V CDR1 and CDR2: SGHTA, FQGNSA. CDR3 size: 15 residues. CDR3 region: CASSQDRAEDYGYTF. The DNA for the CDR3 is TGTGCCAGCAGCCAAGACAGGGCGGAGGACTATGGCTACACCTTC.

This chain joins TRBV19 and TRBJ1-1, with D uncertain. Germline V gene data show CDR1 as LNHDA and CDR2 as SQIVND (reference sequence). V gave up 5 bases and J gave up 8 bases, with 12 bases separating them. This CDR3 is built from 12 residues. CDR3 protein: CASSLGSHEAFF. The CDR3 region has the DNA TGTGCCAGTAGTCTGGGCTCGCACGAAGCTTTCTTT.

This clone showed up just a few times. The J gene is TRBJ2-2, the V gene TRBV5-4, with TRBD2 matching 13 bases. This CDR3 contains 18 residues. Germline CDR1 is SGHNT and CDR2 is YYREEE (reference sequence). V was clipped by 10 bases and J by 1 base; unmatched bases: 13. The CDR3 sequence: CAVVAGLAGAGNTGELFF. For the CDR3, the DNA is TGTGCCGTCGTCGCCGGACTAGCGGGAGCCGGGAACACCGGGGAGCTGTTTTTT.

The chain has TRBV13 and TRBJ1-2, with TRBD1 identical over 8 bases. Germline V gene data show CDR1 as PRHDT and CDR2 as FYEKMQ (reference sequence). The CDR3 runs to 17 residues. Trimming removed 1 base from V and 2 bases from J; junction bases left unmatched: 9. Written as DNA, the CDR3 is TGTGCCAGCAGCTTAGACACAGGGGGTTTTGGAAACTATGGCTACACCTTC. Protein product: CASSLDTGGFGNYGYTF.